These 30 T cell receptor beta chains share one sample of origin, sequenced in a study of OX40 agonist ivuxolimab in advanced cancers. Libraries were prepared by immunoSEQ multiplex PCR; TCRdb keeps only in-frame clonotypes and omits some of them. Of about 99,000 clones in the sample, roughly nine tenths were seen once. The sample consisted of CD4+ or CD8+ T cells sorted from blood, taken in a trial of the OX40 agonist ivuxolimab. These receptors all stem from an adult with an advanced solid tumor such as melanoma, head and neck, liver or kidney cancer.

The CDR3 reads CASSLGTRSFLGYTF. Here the CDR3 DNA reads TGTGCCAGCAGTTTAGGCACTCGGAGTTTTTTAGGCTACACCTTC. J is TRBJ1-2 and V is TRBV28; D is undetermined. V lost 2 bases, J lost 8 bases, and 18 bases lay in between. The germline V gene encodes CDR1 MDHEN and CDR2 SYDVKM. The CDR3 consists of 15 residues.

This rearrangement joins TRBV7-8 to TRBJ1-5; TRBD1 is a possible D gene (6 bases). Trimming removed 5 bases from V and 0 bases from J, with 14 bases in between. The CDR3 is made up of 16 amino acids. Germline CDR1 and CDR2: SGHVS and FQNEAQ. CDR3 sequence (DNA): TGTGCCAGCAGCCAAAGGGGGGGATATAGCAATCAGCCCCAGCATTTT. Protein sequence: CASSQRGGYSNQPQHF.

This sequence joins TRBV7-3 and TRBJ2-7, with 10 bases lining up with TRBD2. Germline loops: CDR1 SGHTA, CDR2 FQGTGA. The V and J ends lost 4 bases and 7 bases, in that order; junction bases with no gene match: 13. CDR3 size: 16 residues. CDR3 loop: CASSSDPASGRGEQYF. CDR3 coding DNA: TGTGCCAGCAGCTCCGACCCAGCTAGCGGGAGAGGTGAGCAGTACTTC. Supplemented by reference TRBV7-3 and TRBJ2-7, the full variable domain reads GAGVSQTPSNKVTEKGKYVELRCDPISGHTALYWYRQSLGQGPEFLIYFQGTGAADDSGLPNDRFFAVRPEGSVSTLKIQRTERGDSAVYLCASSSDPASGRGEQYFGPGTRLTVT.

CDR3 coding DNA: TGTGCCAGCAGCCAAGGGGGACTAGCGGGAGGAATGACAGATACGCAGTATTTT. Encoded protein: CASSQGGLAGGMTDTQYF. The chain carries TRBV4-2 and TRBJ2-3, with 15 bases matching TRBD2. Looked up from germline, CDR1 is LGHNA and CDR2 is YNFKEQ. This CDR3 has 18 amino acids. The V and J ends lost 1 base and 3 bases, in that order; junction bases with no gene match: 5.

V and J are TRBV7-2 and TRBJ1-1; tentative D call: TRBD1 (5 bases). CDR3 length equals 13 residues. Per the germline V gene, CDR1 is SGHTA and CDR2 is FQGNSA. The V end was cut by 5 bases, the J end by 4 bases, with 11 bases between. The CDR3 sequence is CASSLRGSTEAFF. The CDR3 DNA reads TGTGCCAGCAGCCTACGGGGGTCCACTGAAGCTTTCTTT. Full variable domain (outside the CDR3, taken from reference TRBV7-2 and TRBJ1-1): GAGVSQSPSNKVTEKGKDVELRCDPISGHTALYWYRQSLGQGLEFLIYFQGNSAPDKSGLPSDRFSAERTGGSVSTLTIQRTQQEDSAVYLCASSLRGSTEAFFGQGTRLTVV.

The V call is TRBV7-2, the J call TRBJ2-5; tentatively, D is TRBD2 (5 bases). The germline V and J ends were trimmed by 3 bases and 2 bases, with 10 bases remaining between them. This CDR3 contains 14 residues. CDR1 and CDR2 from the germline V gene are SGHTA and FQGNSA. The chain's CDR3 is CASSFLGGQETQYF. CDR3 coding DNA: TGTGCCAGCAGCTTCCTCGGAGGTCAAGAGACCCAGTACTTC.

V and J are TRBV5-6 and TRBJ2-7; possible D gene TRBD1, 5 bases. The germline gives CDR1 SGHDT, CDR2 YYEEEE. V shed 4 bases and J shed 2 bases, with 19 bases lying between them. CDR3 length: 16 amino acids. CDR3 region: CASSPPGRSSTYEQYF. The CDR3 DNA is TGTGCCAGCAGCCCTCCAGGGCGCTCAAGTACCTACGAGCAGTACTTC.

The chain uses TRBV5-5 and TRBJ2-7, with D hard to call. The CDR3 is 16 amino acids. The V end was cut by 4 bases, the J end by 0 bases, with 17 bases between. The germline gives CDR1 SGHKS, CDR2 YYEKEE (reference sequence). The CDR3, as DNA: TGTGCCAGCAGCCTGCCCCCCAGTCATAGCTCCTACGAGCAGTACTTC. It is translated as CASSLPPSHSSYEQYF.

This chain uses TRBV28 with TRBJ2-3; 14 bases are shared with TRBD2. V trimming: 10 bases; J trimming: 4 bases; junction bases outside the gene matches: 4. The CDR3 loop spans 14 amino acids. Germline-derived CDR1 and CDR2 are MDHEN and SYDVKM. The CDR3 spells CATGTSGSADTQYF. DNA for the CDR3: TGTGCCACAGGGACTAGCGGGAGTGCAGATACGCAGTATTTT.

This clone was counted between two and nine times. This chain links TRBV12-2 with TRBJ2-5. TRBV12-2 is a pseudogene segment. The CDR3 spans 17 residues. In DNA, the CDR3 is TGTGCAAGTCGCTTAGTCCGGGGCCTCAAAGGCCCAGAGACCCAGTACTTC. The encoded protein is CASRLVRGLKGPETQYF.

This chain joins TRBV7-9 and TRBJ2-4; 8 bases line up with TRBD1. The CDR3 is 14 amino acids. In germline, CDR1 is SEHNR, CDR2 FQNEAQ (reference sequence). The V segment lost 7 bases and the J segment 1 base; nucleotides outside the gene matches: 3. In DNA, the CDR3 is TGTGCCAGCACAAGACAGGGGGCCAAAAACATTCAGTACTTC. Protein sequence: CASTRQGAKNIQYF.

The V gene is TRBV18, the J gene TRBJ2-7; D gene uncertain. Trimming shortened V by 2 bases and J by 2 bases, and 16 bases separated the two germline ends. This CDR3 contains 16 residues. Germline CDR1 is KGHSH and CDR2 is LQKENI. CDR3 region: CASSPSARLNPYEQYF. The CDR3 DNA reads as TGTGCCAGCTCACCATCGGCCAGGCTTAACCCCTACGAGCAGTACTTC. The full variable domain, its missing parts supplied by reference TRBV18 and TRBJ2-7, is NAGVMQNPRHLVRRRGQEARLRCSPMKGHSHVYWYRQLPEEGLKFMVYLQKENIIDESGMPKERFSAEFPKEGPSILRIQQVVRGDSAAYFCASSPSARLNPYEQYFGPGTRLTVT.

This clone was found once. The V gene is TRBV7-2, the J gene TRBJ2-3; unclear D gene. Germline V gene sequence: CDR1 SGHTA, CDR2 FQGNSA. The CDR3 runs to 16 residues. The V gene lost 0 bases and the J gene lost 6 bases, with 16 bases spanning the gap. As DNA, the CDR3 is TGTGCCAGCAGCTTAGCGCGACAAGCTACTGGGGATACGCAGTATTTT. This codes for CASSLARQATGDTQYF.

The chain links TRBV5-1 to TRBJ2-7; 7 bases line up with TRBD2. Unmatched junction bases numbered 9, after V lost 0 bases and J lost 6 bases. The CDR3 sequence is 15 residues long. The germline gives CDR1 SGHRS, CDR2 YFSETQ. The CDR3: CASSLDAGAGSEQYF. Written as DNA, the CDR3 is TGCGCCAGCAGCTTGGATGCGGGAGCTGGGTCCGAGCAGTACTTC.

The table lists this clone with a count of one. V is TRBV5-4 and J is TRBJ2-7; 9 bases fit TRBD1. Per germline, CDR1 SGHNT and CDR2 YYREEE (reference sequence). The CDR3 has 15 residues. V shed 3 bases, J shed 5 bases, and the junction held 9 bases outside the gene matches. CDR3 in DNA: TGTGCCAGCAGCTCTGGGACAGGGAGCCGGAACGAGCAGTACTTC. Translating gives CASSSGTGSRNEQYF.

V gene TRBV28 combines with J gene TRBJ2-4; a possible D gene is TRBD1 (7 bases). The CDR3 runs to 16 residues. From germline, CDR1 is MDHEN and CDR2 SYDVKM. Trimming pared 4 bases from V and 3 bases from J, leaving 16 bases between. CDR3 nucleotides: TGTGCCAGCAGTTCTACCTCCAGGGGGGACAAAAACATTCAGTACTTC. Its translation: CASSSTSRGDKNIQYF.

This chain links TRBV18 with TRBJ2-2, with 15 bases aligning to TRBD2. The CDR3 contains 18 residues. Germline V gene data show CDR1 as KGHSH and CDR2 as LQKENI. V lost 3 bases and J lost 2; bases outside the gene matches: 4. DNA for the CDR3: TGTGCCAGCTCACCTCCGGGACTAGCGGGAGGCAACACCGGGGAGCTGTTTTTT. Translating it yields CASSPPGLAGGNTGELFF.

The V gene is TRBV27, the J gene TRBJ2-5; D possibly corresponds to TRBD2 (7 bases). Trimming stripped 1 base from V and 6 bases from J, with 18 bases between. Germline V gene sequence: CDR1 MNHEY, CDR2 SMNVEV (reference sequence). This CDR3 has 16 amino acids. In nucleotides, the CDR3 is TGTGCCAGCAGTTTATGGGGGGCGGGGGCCGGGAAGACCCAGTACTTC. Encoded protein: CASSLWGAGAGKTQYF.

The V gene is TRBV18, the J gene TRBJ2-3, with D tentatively TRBD1 (6 bases). The CDR3 covers 16 residues. Trimming stripped 5 bases from V and 4 bases from J, with 19 bases between. Germline assignment: CDR1 KGHSH and CDR2 LQKENI. The CDR3 region has the DNA TGTGCCAGCTCAATTCTCGGGCAGGGGTCCGCAGATACGCAGTATTTT. It yields the protein CASSILGQGSADTQYF.

This clone was seen a handful of times. The chain joins TRBV7-2 to TRBJ2-7; 7 bases map to TRBD2. Per the germline V gene, CDR1 is SGHTA and CDR2 is FQGNSA. Losses at the gene ends were 2 bases for V and 3 bases for J; bases not matched to a gene: 16. The CDR3 runs 18 residues. CDR3 region: CASSLRSGAGGGYYEQYF. CDR3 bases: TGTGCCAGCAGCTTACGGTCCGGGGCGGGCGGGGGTTACTACGAGCAGTACTTC.

The rearrangement links TRBV6-5 to TRBJ2-1, with D maybe TRBD2 (6 bases). The CDR3 runs to 15 residues. Germline-derived CDR1 and CDR2 are MNHEY and SVGAGI. Deletions cut 5 bases from V and 6 bases from J, with 17 bases between. CDR3 region: CASSATRGGSNEQFF. CDR3 DNA sequence: TGTGCCAGCAGTGCGACTAGAGGAGGTTCCAATGAGCAGTTCTTC.

V and J are TRBV7-2 and TRBJ2-5, with 13 bases fitting TRBD2. After removal of 4 bases from V and 5 bases from J, the junction contained 4 bases not matched to a gene. This CDR3 spans 15 amino acids. Germline CDR1 is SGHTA and CDR2 is FQGNSA. The CDR3 is CASSSRLAGGETQYF. CDR3 in DNA: TGTGCCAGCAGCTCGCGACTAGCGGGAGGTGAGACCCAGTACTTC.

The CDR3 sequence: CASSPERRTNYGYTF. CDR3 DNA sequence: TGTGCCAGCTCACCTGAAAGGCGAACTAACTATGGCTACACCTTC. This chain joins TRBV18 and TRBJ1-2; D uncertain. The CDR3 is made up of 15 amino acids. CDR1 is KGHSH, CDR2 LQKENI, per germline. The V end lost 3 bases, the J end lost 0 bases, and 11 bases lay between the germline ends.

This clone was seen once. DNA of the CDR3: TGTGCCAGCAGAATCCTGGGACCTGGAAACACCATATATTTT. It is translated as CASRILGPGNTIYF. The genes are TRBV6-5 and TRBJ1-3, with D perhaps TRBD1 (5 bases). Germline lookup yields CDR1 MNHEY and CDR2 SVGAGI. V shed 6 bases and J shed 2 bases, with 11 bases lying between them. The CDR3 is 14 residues long.

V and J are TRBV21-1 and TRBJ1-5; TRBD1 reflects the table's D call only, with no check against the DNA. TRBV21-1 is termed a pseudogene. The CDR3 is 13 residues long. In nucleotides, the CDR3 is TGTGCCAGCAACAATCATAGCAATCAGCCCCAGCATTTT. It specifies CASNNHSNQPQHF.

In its sample, this clone was seen once. This CDR3 is also generated by other DNA sequences in the sample. V gene TRBV7-9 combines with J gene TRBJ2-5; a possible D gene is TRBD2 (7 bases). Trimming took off 2 bases at V and 5 bases at J, with 12 bases between the two ends. CDR3 length equals 14 residues. The V gene's germline CDR1 is SEHNR and CDR2 FQNEAQ (reference sequence). This CDR3 is CASSLRGAGETQYF. Written as DNA, the CDR3 is TGTGCCAGCAGCTTACGGGGGGCTGGGGAGACCCAGTACTTC.

On this clone itself: Other DNA sequences within the sample encode an identical CDR3. This sequence joins TRBV9 and TRBJ2-1; D remains unclear. The CDR3 contains 12 residues. The V gene lost 0 bases and the J gene lost 10 bases, with 8 bases spanning the gap. Germline assignment: CDR1 SGDLS and CDR2 YYNGEE. The CDR3 loop reads CASSVGVGEQFF. DNA of the CDR3: TGTGCCAGCAGCGTAGGGGTGGGCGAGCAGTTCTTC.

V gene TRBV6-5 combines with J gene TRBJ1-2; D gene ambiguous. Trimming took off 6 bases at V and 3 bases at J, with 14 bases between the two ends. Germline assignment: CDR1 MNHEY and CDR2 SVGAGI. The CDR3 sequence is 14 residues long. The CDR3 loop is CASSPLLADYGYTF. The CDR3 DNA sequence: TGTGCCAGCAGCCCCCTTTTGGCCGACTATGGCTACACCTTC.

This clone was counted a single time. The chain links TRBV10-2 to TRBJ2-5, with 7 bases identical to TRBD1. The CDR3 runs 13 residues. Germline V gives CDR1 WSHSY, CDR2 SAAADI. With V trimmed by 6 bases and J by 4 bases, 5 bases remained unmatched. The CDR3 bases are TGCGCCAGCAGCCCACAGGGGTTAGAGACCCAGTACTTC. It specifies CASSPQGLETQYF.

The rearrangement links TRBV5-1 to TRBJ2-1; 10 bases line up with TRBD2. CDR1 is SGHRS, CDR2 YFSETQ, per germline. The CDR3 spans 14 residues. Germline trimming cut 4 bases from V and 9 bases from J; bases unmatched to any gene: 7. DNA for the CDR3: TGCGCCAGCAGCACTCGAGCGGGAGGGCCTGAGCAGTTCTTC. Amino acid sequence: CASSTRAGGPEQFF.